Shown below are 8 T cell receptor beta chains from a single sample sequenced in a study of cytomegalovirus exposure and HLA in healthy donors. Primers for the PCR totalled 60 Vbeta and 13 Jbeta. Some clones are missing from TCRdb's copy, which holds only in-frame ones; the method was immunoSEQ multiplex PCR. The sample lists 150,000 or so clones; roughly 84% were seen once. The source material was PBMCs. Source of these receptors: a boy aged 2-9 years in good health and CMV-seronegative.

The chain couples TRBV7-9 to TRBJ1-3; the D gene is possibly TRBD1 (6 bases). The CDR3 is made up of 15 amino acids. Germline V lookup: CDR1 SEHNR, CDR2 FQNEAQ (reference sequence). Trimming left V 3 bases short and J 6 bases short, with 15 bases between. CDR3: CASSFRGTGINTIYF. CDR3 coding DNA: TGTGCCAGCAGCTTCAGGGGTACAGGGATAAACACCATATATTTT.

V and J are TRBV6-1 and TRBJ1-1; 8 bases are a match to TRBD1. This CDR3 region has 16 residues. After removal of 4 bases from V and 0 bases from J, the junction contained 7 bases not matched to a gene. Germline CDR1 and CDR2: MNHNS and SASEGT. The chain's CDR3 is CASSVRQGRLNTEAFF. CDR3 nucleotide sequence: TGTGCCAGCAGTGTCCGACAGGGGCGACTGAACACTGAAGCTTTCTTT.

This clone was picked up a small number of times. This chain uses TRBV10-3 with TRBJ2-2; D not certain. V was pared by 11 bases and J by 2 bases, with 9 bases between. This CDR3 region has 12 residues. CDR1 is ENHRY, CDR2 SYGVKD, per germline. CDR3 nucleotides: TGTGCCGTCGCGTCCAACACCGGGGAGCTGTTTTTT. Protein: CAVASNTGELFF.

The rearrangement uses TRBV15 and TRBJ2-1; no reliable D call. The ends were cut back, 3 bases at V and 5 bases at J, with 11 bases in the middle. CDR1 is LNHNV, CDR2 YYDKDF, per germline (reference sequence). The CDR3 consists of 14 residues. The CDR3 sequence: CATSSATLHNEQFF. CDR3 sequence (DNA): TGTGCCACCAGCAGCGCTACCCTCCACAATGAGCAGTTCTTC.

The chain is built from TRBV2 and TRBJ2-7; 8 bases fit TRBD1. This CDR3 spans 15 amino acids. V lost 6 bases, J lost 6 bases, and 13 bases stayed unmatched. The germline V gene encodes CDR1 SNHLY and CDR2 FYNNEI. The CDR3 spells CASRGTGTGDSEQYF. CDR3 in DNA: TGTGCCAGCAGGGGAACCGGGACAGGAGATTCCGAGCAGTACTTC.

The chain links TRBV5-1 to TRBJ2-2; 11 bases map to TRBD2. The CDR3 totals 15 residues. Germline V gene lookup returns CDR1 SGHRS and CDR2 YFSETQ. The junction had 3 bases not matched to a gene; V was cut back by 5 bases and J by 3 bases. CDR3 protein: CASRLAGGYTGELFF. The CDR3 DNA is TGCGCCAGCAGGCTAGCGGGAGGATACACCGGGGAGCTGTTTTTT.

This rearrangement joins TRBV6-1 to TRBJ1-1; maybe TRBD1 (6 bases). The CDR3 extends over 18 amino acids. V gave up 4 bases and J gave up 2 bases, with 23 bases separating them. Germline V gene sequence: CDR1 MNHNS, CDR2 SASEGT. The CDR3 spells CASSGSIGGQGLNTEAFF. Written as DNA, the CDR3 is TGTGCCAGCAGTGGCTCGATCGGGGGGCAAGGACTTAACACTGAAGCTTTCTTT.

This sequence joins TRBV14 and TRBJ2-7, with D tentatively TRBD1 (6 bases). Trimming stripped 0 bases from V and 3 bases from J, with 9 bases between. The CDR3 runs 14 residues. CDR1 and CDR2 from the germline V gene are SGHDN and FVKESK. CDR3 loop: CASSQEGAFYEQYF. The CDR3 DNA follows: TGTGCCAGCAGCCAAGAGGGGGCATTCTACGAGCAGTACTTC.